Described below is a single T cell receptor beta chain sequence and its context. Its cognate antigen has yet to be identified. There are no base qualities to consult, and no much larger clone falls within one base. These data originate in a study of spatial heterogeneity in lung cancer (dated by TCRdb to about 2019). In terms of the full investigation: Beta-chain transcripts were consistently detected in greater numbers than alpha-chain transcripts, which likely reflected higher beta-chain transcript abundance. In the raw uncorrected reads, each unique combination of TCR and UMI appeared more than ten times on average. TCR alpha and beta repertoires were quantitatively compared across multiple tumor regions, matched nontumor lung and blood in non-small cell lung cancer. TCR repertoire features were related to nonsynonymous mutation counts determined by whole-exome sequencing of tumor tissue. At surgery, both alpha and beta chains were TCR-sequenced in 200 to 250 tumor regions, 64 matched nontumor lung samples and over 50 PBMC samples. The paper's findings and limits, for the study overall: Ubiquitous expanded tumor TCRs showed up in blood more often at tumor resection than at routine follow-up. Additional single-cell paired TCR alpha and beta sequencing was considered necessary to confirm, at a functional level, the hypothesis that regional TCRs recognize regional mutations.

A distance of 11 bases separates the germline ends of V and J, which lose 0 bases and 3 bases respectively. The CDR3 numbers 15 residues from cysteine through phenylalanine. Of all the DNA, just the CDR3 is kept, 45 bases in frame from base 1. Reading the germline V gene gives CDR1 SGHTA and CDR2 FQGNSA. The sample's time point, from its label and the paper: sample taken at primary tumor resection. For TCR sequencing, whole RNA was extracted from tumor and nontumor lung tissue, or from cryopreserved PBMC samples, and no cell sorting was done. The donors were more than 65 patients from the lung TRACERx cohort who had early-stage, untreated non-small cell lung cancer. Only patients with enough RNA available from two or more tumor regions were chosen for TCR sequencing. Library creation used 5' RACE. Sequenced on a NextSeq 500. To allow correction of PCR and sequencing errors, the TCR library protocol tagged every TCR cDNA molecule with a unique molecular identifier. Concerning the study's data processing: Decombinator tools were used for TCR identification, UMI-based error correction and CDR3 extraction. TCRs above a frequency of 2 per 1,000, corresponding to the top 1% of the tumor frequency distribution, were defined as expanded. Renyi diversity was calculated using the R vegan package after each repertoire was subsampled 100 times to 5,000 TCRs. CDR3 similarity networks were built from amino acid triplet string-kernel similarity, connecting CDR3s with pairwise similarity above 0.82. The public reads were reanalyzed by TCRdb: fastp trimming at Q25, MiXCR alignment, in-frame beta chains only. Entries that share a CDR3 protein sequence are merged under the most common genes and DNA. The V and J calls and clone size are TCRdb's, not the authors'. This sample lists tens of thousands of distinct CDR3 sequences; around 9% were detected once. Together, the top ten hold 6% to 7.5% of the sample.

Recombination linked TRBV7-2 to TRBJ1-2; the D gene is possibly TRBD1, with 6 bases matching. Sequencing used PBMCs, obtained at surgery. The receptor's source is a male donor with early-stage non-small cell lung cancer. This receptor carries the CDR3 CASSLAGTSDYGYTF. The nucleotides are TGTGCCAGCAGCTTAGCGGGGACATCCGACTATGGCTACACCTTC.